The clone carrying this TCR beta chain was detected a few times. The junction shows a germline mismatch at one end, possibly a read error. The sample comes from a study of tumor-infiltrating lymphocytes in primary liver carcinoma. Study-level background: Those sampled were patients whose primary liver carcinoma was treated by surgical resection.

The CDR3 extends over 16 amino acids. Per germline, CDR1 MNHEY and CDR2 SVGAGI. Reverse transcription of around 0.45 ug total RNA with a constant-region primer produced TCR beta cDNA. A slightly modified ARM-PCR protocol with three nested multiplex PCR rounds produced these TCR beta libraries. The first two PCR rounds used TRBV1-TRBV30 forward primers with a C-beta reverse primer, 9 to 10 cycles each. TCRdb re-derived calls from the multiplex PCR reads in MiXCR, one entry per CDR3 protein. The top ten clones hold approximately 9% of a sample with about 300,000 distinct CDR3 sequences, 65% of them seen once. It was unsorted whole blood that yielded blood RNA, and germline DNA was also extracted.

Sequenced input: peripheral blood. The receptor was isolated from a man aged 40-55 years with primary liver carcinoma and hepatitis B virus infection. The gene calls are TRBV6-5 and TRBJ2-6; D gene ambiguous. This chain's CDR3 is CASNYSPTAGANVLTF. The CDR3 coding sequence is TGTGCCAGCAATTACTCCCCAACGGCTGGGGCCAACGTCCTGACTTTC.